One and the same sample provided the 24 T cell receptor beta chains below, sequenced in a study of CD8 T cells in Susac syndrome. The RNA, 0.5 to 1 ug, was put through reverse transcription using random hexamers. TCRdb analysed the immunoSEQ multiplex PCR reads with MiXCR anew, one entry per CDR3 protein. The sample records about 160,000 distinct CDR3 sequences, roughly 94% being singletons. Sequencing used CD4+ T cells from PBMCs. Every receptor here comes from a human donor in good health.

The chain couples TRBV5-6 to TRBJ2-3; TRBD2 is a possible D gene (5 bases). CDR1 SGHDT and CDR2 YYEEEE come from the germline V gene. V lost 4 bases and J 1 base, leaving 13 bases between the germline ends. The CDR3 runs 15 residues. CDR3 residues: CASSASGAGTDTQYF. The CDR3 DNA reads TGTGCCAGCAGCGCGAGCGGAGCGGGCACAGATACGCAGTATTTT.

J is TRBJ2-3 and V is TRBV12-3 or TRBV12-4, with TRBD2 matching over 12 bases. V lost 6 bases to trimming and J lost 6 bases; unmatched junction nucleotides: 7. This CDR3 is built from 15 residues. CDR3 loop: CASSSSGGAADTQYF. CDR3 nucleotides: TGTGCCAGCAGCTCTAGCGGGGGGGCCGCTGATACGCAGTATTTT.

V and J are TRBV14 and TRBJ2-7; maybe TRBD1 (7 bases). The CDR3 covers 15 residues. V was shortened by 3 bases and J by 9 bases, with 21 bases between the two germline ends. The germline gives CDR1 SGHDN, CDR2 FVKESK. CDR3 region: CASSHAGGSVRPQYF. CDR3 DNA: TGTGCCAGCAGCCACGCAGGGGGGTCCGTAAGACCGCAGTACTTC.

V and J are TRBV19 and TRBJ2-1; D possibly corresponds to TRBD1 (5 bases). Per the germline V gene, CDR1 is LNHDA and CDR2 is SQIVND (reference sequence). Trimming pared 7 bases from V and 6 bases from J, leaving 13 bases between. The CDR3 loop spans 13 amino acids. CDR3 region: CASTWGSANEQFF. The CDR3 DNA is TGTGCCAGTACCTGGGGCAGCGCCAATGAGCAGTTCTTC.

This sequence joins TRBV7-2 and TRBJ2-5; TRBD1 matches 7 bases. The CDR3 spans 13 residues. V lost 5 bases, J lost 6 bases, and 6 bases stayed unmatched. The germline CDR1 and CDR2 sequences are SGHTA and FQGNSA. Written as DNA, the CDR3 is TGTGCCAGCAGCACCTGGACAGGAAAGACCCAGTACTTC. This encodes CASSTWTGKTQYF. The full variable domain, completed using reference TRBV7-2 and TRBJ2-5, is GAGVSQSPSNKVTEKGKDVELRCDPISGHTALYWYRQSLGQGLEFLIYFQGNSAPDKSGLPSDRFSAERTGGSVSTLTIQRTQQEDSAVYLCASSTWTGKTQYFGPGTRLLVL.

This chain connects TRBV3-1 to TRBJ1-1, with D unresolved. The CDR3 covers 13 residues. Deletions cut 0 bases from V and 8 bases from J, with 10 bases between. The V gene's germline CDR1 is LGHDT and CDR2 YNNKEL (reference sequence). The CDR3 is CASSQDQTREAFF. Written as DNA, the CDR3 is TGTGCCAGCAGCCAAGATCAGACACGAGAAGCTTTCTTT.

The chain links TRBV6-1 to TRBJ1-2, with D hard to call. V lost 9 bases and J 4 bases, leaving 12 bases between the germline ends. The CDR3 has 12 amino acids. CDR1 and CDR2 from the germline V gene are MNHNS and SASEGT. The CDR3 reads CASHRVSYGYTF. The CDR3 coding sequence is TGTGCCAGTCATAGGGTATCCTATGGCTACACCTTC.

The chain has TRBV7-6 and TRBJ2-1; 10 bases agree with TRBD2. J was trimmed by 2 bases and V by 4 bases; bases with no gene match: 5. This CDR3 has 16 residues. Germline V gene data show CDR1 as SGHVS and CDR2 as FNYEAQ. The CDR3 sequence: CASSSSGGDTYNEQFF. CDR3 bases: TGTGCCAGCAGCTCAAGCGGGGGGGATACCTACAATGAGCAGTTCTTC.

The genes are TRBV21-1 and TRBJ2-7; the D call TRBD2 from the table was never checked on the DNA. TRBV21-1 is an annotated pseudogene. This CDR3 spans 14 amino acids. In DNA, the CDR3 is TGTGCCAGCAGCAAACGGACTACCAACTACGAGCAGTACTTC. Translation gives CASSKRTTNYEQYF.

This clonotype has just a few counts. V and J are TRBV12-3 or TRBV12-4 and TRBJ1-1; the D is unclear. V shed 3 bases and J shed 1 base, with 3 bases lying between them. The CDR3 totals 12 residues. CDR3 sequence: CASSFGNTEAFF. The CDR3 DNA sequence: TGTGCCAGCAGTTTTGGGAACACTGAAGCTTTCTTT.

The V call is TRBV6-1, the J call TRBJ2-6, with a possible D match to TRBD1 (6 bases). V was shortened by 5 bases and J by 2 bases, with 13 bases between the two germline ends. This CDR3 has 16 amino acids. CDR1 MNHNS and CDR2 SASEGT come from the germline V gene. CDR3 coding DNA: TGTGCCAGCAGTAGGGGATGGGGGCCTGGGGCCAACGTCCTGACTTTC. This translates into CASSRGWGPGANVLTF.

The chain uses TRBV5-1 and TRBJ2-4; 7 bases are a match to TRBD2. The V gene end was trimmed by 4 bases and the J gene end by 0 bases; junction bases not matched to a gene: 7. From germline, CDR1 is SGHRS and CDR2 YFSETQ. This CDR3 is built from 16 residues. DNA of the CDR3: TGCGCCAGCAGCAGTGGGGAGGGCCTAGCCAAAAACATTCAGTACTTC. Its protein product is CASSSGEGLAKNIQYF.

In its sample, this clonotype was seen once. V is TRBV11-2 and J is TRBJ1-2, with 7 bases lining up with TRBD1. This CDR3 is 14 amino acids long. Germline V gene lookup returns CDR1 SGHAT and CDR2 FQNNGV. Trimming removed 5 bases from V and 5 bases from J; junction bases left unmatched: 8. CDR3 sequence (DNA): TGTGCCAGCAGCAAGCGCGGACAGGCGTATGGCTACACCTTC. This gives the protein CASSKRGQAYGYTF.

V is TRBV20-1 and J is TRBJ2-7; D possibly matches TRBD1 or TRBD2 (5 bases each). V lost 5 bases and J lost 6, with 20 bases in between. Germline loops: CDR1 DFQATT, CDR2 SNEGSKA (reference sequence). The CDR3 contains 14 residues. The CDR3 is CSAPQSGLYSEQYF. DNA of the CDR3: TGCAGTGCTCCCCAGTCGGGGCTTTATTCCGAGCAGTACTTC.

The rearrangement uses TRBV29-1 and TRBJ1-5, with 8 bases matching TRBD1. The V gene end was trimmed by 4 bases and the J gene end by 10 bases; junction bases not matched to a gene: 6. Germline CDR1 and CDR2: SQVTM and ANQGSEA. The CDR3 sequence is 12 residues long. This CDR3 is CSVADRGGPQHF. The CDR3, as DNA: TGCAGCGTTGCTGACAGGGGTGGTCCCCAGCATTTT.

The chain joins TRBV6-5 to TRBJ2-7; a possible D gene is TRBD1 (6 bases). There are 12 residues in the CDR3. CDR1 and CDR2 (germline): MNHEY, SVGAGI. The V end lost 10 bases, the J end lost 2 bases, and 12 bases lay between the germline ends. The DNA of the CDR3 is TGTGCCACCCAACAGGGCGCCTACGAGCAGTACTTC. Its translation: CATQQGAYEQYF.

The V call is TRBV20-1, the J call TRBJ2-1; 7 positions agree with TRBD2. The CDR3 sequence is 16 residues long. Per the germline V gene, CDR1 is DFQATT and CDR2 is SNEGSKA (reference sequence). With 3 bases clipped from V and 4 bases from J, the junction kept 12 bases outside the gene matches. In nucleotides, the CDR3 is TGCAGTGCTAGTCCTCAAGAGAGGGGAGGGTACAATGAGCAGTTCTTC. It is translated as CSASPQERGGYNEQFF.

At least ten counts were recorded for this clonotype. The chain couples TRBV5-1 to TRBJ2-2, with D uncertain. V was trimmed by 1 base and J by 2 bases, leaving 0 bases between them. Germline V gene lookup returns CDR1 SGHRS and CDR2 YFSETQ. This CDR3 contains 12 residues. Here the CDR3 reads CASSLNTGELFF. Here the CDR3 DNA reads TGCGCCAGCAGCTTGAACACCGGGGAGCTGTTTTTT.

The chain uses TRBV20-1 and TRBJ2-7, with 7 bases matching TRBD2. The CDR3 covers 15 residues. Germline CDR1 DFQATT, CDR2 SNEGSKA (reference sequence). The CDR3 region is CGFVGISGAIGEQYF. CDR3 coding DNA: TGCGGCTTTGTGGGGATCAGCGGGGCGATAGGCGAGCAGTACTTC.

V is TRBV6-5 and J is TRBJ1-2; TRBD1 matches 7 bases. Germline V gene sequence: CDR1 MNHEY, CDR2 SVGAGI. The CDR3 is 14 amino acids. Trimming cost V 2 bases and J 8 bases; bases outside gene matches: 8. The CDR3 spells CASSYLGTEKGYTF. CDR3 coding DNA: TGTGCCAGCAGTTACCTCGGGACAGAGAAAGGCTACACCTTC.

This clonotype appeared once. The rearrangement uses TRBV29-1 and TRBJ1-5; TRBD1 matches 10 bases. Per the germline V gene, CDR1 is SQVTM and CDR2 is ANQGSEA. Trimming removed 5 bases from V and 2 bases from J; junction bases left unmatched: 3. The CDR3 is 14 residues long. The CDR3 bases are TGCAGCGTTCGGGGGACAGGGGGCAATCAGCCCCAGCATTTT. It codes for CSVRGTGGNQPQHF. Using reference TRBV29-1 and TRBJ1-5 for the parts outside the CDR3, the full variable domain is SAVISQKPSRDICQRGTSLTIQCQVDSQVTMMFWYRQQPGQSLTLIATANQGSEATYESGFVIDKFPISRPNLTFSTLTVSNMSPEDSSIYLCSVRGTGGNQPQHFGDGTRLSIL.

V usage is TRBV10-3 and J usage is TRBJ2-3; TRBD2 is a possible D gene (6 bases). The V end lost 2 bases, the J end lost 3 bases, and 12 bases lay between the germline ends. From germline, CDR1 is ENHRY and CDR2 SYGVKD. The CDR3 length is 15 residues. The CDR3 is CAISEPGGETDTQYF. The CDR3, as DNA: TGTGCCATCAGTGAGCCTGGCGGGGAAACAGATACGCAGTATTTT.

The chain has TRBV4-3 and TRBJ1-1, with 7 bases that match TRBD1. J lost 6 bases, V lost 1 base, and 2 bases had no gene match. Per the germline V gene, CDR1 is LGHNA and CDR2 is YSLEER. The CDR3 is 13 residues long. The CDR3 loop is CASSQGQGAEAFF. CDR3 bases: TGCGCCAGCAGCCAAGGTCAGGGGGCTGAAGCTTTCTTT.

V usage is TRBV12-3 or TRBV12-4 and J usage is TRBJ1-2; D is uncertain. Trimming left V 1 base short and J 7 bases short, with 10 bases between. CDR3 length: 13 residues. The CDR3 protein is CASSLGRGGGYTF. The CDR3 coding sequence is TGTGCCAGCAGTTTAGGGCGGGGTGGTGGCTACACCTTC.